These 11 T cell receptor beta chains originate from one sample sequenced in a study of cytomegalovirus exposure and HLA in healthy donors. 60 Vbeta and 13 Jbeta primers were used in PCR. Libraries were prepared by immunoSEQ multiplex PCR; TCRdb keeps only in-frame clonotypes and omits some of them. The sample includes around 200,000 clones. The specimen sequenced was PBMCs. These receptors were obtained from a woman aged 25 to 45 in good health and CMV-seropositive.

The chain carries TRBV5-4 and TRBJ2-7, with TRBD2 identical over 7 bases. The CDR3 sequence is 14 residues long. V shed 0 bases, J shed 4 bases, and the junction held 4 bases outside the gene matches. Germline CDR1 reads SGHNT; CDR2 reads YYREEE (reference sequence). CDR3 DNA sequence: TGTGCCAGCAGCTTGGGGGGAGGGCCGTACGAGCAGTACTTC. Its protein product is CASSLGGGPYEQYF.

The V and J genes are TRBV18 and TRBJ2-5; the D gene is possibly TRBD2 (5 bases). Germline V gives CDR1 KGHSH, CDR2 LQKENI. The ends were cut back, 0 bases at V and 3 bases at J, with 11 bases in the middle. This CDR3 has 15 residues. The CDR3 sequence: CASSPPRGTEETQYF. As DNA, the CDR3 is TGTGCCAGCTCACCACCCCGGGGAACTGAAGAGACCCAGTACTTC.

V and J are TRBV28 and TRBJ2-1, with 9 positions matching TRBD1. The CDR3 is made up of 14 amino acids. CDR1 MDHEN and CDR2 SYDVKM come from the germline V gene. The V and J ends lost 11 bases and 1 base, in that order; junction bases with no gene match: 6. The CDR3 DNA reads TGTGCCGGGCGGACAGGGGATTCCTACAATGAGCAGTTCTTC. Its translation is CAGRTGDSYNEQFF.

This chain uses TRBV28 with TRBJ1-2; D not certain. Between the trimmed V and J ends, which lost 6 bases and 2 bases, there was a span of 16 bases. The CDR3 has 15 residues. Looked up from germline, CDR1 is MDHEN and CDR2 is SYDVKM. The CDR3, as DNA: TGTGCCAGCAGCAAGCCGGACTTACCGAACTATGGCTACACCTTC. Translating it yields CASSKPDLPNYGYTF.

The rearrangement uses TRBV5-1 and TRBJ1-1; perhaps TRBD1 as D (6 bases). CDR3 size: 16 residues. The V end lost 2 bases, the J end lost 1 base, and 15 bases lay between the germline ends. In germline, CDR1 is SGHRS, CDR2 YFSETQ. In nucleotides, the CDR3 is TGCGCCAGCAGCTTCCCTGGACAGTTGGGGAACACTGAAGCTTTCTTT. It yields the protein CASSFPGQLGNTEAFF.

The chain links TRBV2 to TRBJ2-1; D is possibly TRBD2 (6 bases). Between the trimmed V and J ends, which lost 10 bases and 0 bases, there was a span of 13 bases. The CDR3 sequence is 14 residues long. The germline V gene encodes CDR1 SNHLY and CDR2 FYNNEI. The chain's CDR3 is CATDSGASYNEQFF. CDR3 DNA sequence: TGTGCCACTGATAGCGGAGCCTCCTACAATGAGCAGTTCTTC.

The J gene is TRBJ1-1, the V gene TRBV14; no clear D gene. Looked up from germline, CDR1 is SGHDN and CDR2 is FVKESK. CDR3 size: 13 residues. Between the trimmed V and J ends, which lost 4 bases and 3 bases, there was a span of 9 bases. CDR3 DNA sequence: TGTGCCAGCAGCCCAGGATTAGACACTGAAGCTTTCTTT. Its translation: CASSPGLDTEAFF.

The rearrangement links TRBV7-6 to TRBJ1-2, with D maybe TRBD1 (6 bases). Germline CDR1 SGHVS, CDR2 FNYEAQ. The CDR3 length is 15 residues. The ends were cut back, 1 base at V and 5 bases at J, with 14 bases in the middle. In DNA, the CDR3 is TGTGCCAGCAGCTTAGATGCGGGGGCGAGGTATGGCTACACCTTC. Its protein product is CASSLDAGARYGYTF.

The rearrangement uses TRBV5-8 and TRBJ2-3, with D maybe TRBD2 (6 bases). This CDR3 has 15 residues. V lost 4 bases and J 1 base, leaving 13 bases between the germline ends. The germline CDR1 and CDR2 sequences are SGHTS and YDEGEE. The CDR3 protein is CASSQPGLRTDTQYF. The CDR3 DNA sequence: TGTGCCAGCAGCCAACCGGGACTCCGCACAGATACGCAGTATTTT.

V and J are TRBV5-6 and TRBJ2-7; 11 bases agree with TRBD2. Germline CDR1 is SGHDT and CDR2 is YYEEEE. The CDR3 contains 15 residues. The ends lost 4 bases at V and 3 bases at J; junction bases unmatched: 6. The CDR3 reads CASSPRLAGHYEQYF. In nucleotides, the CDR3 is TGTGCCAGCAGCCCCAGACTAGCGGGGCACTACGAGCAGTACTTC. The whole variable domain, remainder taken from reference TRBV5-6 and TRBJ2-7, is DAGVTQSPTHLIKTRGQQVTLRCSPKSGHDTVSWYQQALGQGPQFIFQYYEEEERQRGNFPDRFSGHQFPNYSSELNVNALLLGDSALYLCASSPRLAGHYEQYFGPGTRLTVT.

The chain is built from TRBV9 and TRBJ2-5; the match to TRBD2 covers 7 bases. Germline trimming cut 3 bases from V and 5 bases from J; bases unmatched to any gene: 13. The CDR3 extends over 16 amino acids. The germline V gene encodes CDR1 SGDLS and CDR2 YYNGEE. The CDR3 region has the DNA TGTGCCAGCAGCGCCCGAAGCGGGGCCAGTGGGGAGACCCAGTACTTC. Translating gives CASSARSGASGETQYF.